What follows is one T cell receptor beta chain and its context. Its antigen is not known. These data belong to a study of blood T cells in healthy people across ages. Study-wide background: The capture of about one barcoded beta molecule per two T cells was achieved by template switching. Study-level findings and limits: Diversity figures derived from one million T cells were judged to underestimate the true value.

Each donor gave roughly 9.8 milliliters of peripheral blood. V was pared by 5 bases and J by 5 bases, with 10 bases of the junction left unmatched. The CDR3 is 14 residues long. Looked up from germline, CDR1 is SQVTM and CDR2 is ANQGSEA. A J-beta primer mix and a sample-barcoded 5' primer were used in a second PCR of about 7 to 12 cycles. Every cDNA was tagged by a template-switch adaptor with 12 random nucleotides. TCRdb recomputed calls from the 5' RACE reads with MiXCR, one row per CDR3 protein. The data contain some 1,800,000 distinct CDR3 sequences, roughly two fifths of them singletons. This chain links TRBV29-1 with TRBJ1-1; 8 bases map to TRBD1. This TCR was recovered from a human donor in good health. Input material: blood. Written as DNA, the CDR3 is TGCAGCGTTACCCCGGGACAGGTATCGACTGAAGCTTTCTTT. Protein product: CSVTPGQVSTEAFF.